The 22 T cell receptor beta chains below all came from one sample that was sequenced in a study of shared clonotypes between healthy human individuals (TCRdb year 2020). CD8 naive samples consisted of CD45RO-negative cells that were positively selected for CCR7, yielding a CD45RA+CCR7+ population without TemRA cells. Receptors were amplified or captured by the immunoSEQ multiplex PCR assay. The table comes from immuneACCESS by way of TCRdb, which keeps in-frame sequences with V and J called. Part of the clones is missing from these tables; in studies checked, under half for an unresolved V gene and the rest for unknown reasons. This sample holds some 2,100,000 clones; roughly 91% were observed only once. Roughly 1.8% of the sample is in the top ten clones. The sample taken for sequencing was naive CD8+ T cells from PBMCs. According to the study, the label for this sample's cell subset or site signals: CD45RA+CCR7+. The receptors were gathered from a man between 18 and 35 years old in good health. Some clones in this sample may be carry-over from other donors' samples.

The V call is TRBV29-1, the J call TRBJ2-2; 9 bases are shared with TRBD1. The V gene end was trimmed by 6 bases and the J gene end by 5 bases; junction bases not matched to a gene: 4. Germline lookup yields CDR1 SQVTM and CDR2 ANQGSEA. This CDR3 has 13 residues. As DNA, the CDR3 is TGCAGCGTGACAGGGGGTGGGACCGGGGAGCTGTTTTTT. It translates to CSVTGGGTGELFF.

The V gene is TRBV28, the J gene TRBJ2-3; possibly TRBD2 for D (7 bases). CDR1 is MDHEN, CDR2 SYDVKM, per germline. Trimming took off 3 bases at V and 4 bases at J, with 14 bases between the two ends. The CDR3 loop spans 15 amino acids. The CDR3 nucleotides read TGTGCCAGCAGTTTCGGGATAGGGGGGGCAGATACGCAGTATTTT. This sequence encodes CASSFGIGGADTQYF.

This clone was detected only a few times. The chain links TRBV19 to TRBJ1-2; 7 bases fit TRBD1. CDR1 and CDR2 from the germline V gene are LNHDA and SQIVND (reference sequence). The CDR3 is made up of 12 amino acids. V dropped 11 bases and J dropped 2; count of bases not matched to a gene: 5. DNA of the CDR3: TGTGCCTCTCACAGGGGAAACTATGGCTACACCTTC. As protein: CASHRGNYGYTF.

To note about this clone: Other DNA sequences within the sample encode an identical CDR3. V gene TRBV9 combines with J gene TRBJ2-3; no firm D call. Germline V gene data show CDR1 as SGDLS and CDR2 as YYNGEE. The CDR3 has 14 amino acids. V lost 0 bases to trimming and J lost 0 bases, with 5 bases between them. The CDR3 nucleotides are TGTGCCAGCAGCGTAGGTGGCAGCACAGATACGCAGTATTTT. Its protein is CASSVGGSTDTQYF.

The CDR3 DNA reads TGTGCCAGCAGAAAACGGACAGGGTCCTATGGCTACACCTTC. It yields the protein CASRKRTGSYGYTF. The chain links TRBV6-5 to TRBJ1-2; 8 bases are shared with TRBD1. Germline CDR1 is MNHEY and CDR2 is SVGAGI. Trimming removed 6 bases from V and 4 bases from J; junction bases left unmatched: 7. The CDR3 consists of 14 residues.

The chain uses TRBV14 and TRBJ1-4; 9 nucleotides line up with TRBD1. The junction had 15 bases not matched to a gene; V was cut back by 0 bases and J by 7 bases. This CDR3 is built from 19 residues. Germline V gives CDR1 SGHDN, CDR2 FVKESK. This CDR3 is CASSQEEDRGSAEGEKLFF. Here the CDR3 DNA reads TGTGCCAGCAGCCAAGAAGAGGACAGGGGCTCGGCAGAAGGTGAAAAACTGTTTTTT.

The rearrangement links TRBV4-1 to TRBJ1-5; D not resolved. The CDR3 consists of 16 residues. Germline V lookup: CDR1 MGHRA, CDR2 YSYEKL. V was shortened by 2 bases and J by 8 bases, with 19 bases between the two germline ends. CDR3 amino acids: CASSQRSDILVEPQHF. CDR3 DNA: TGCGCCAGCAGCCAACGAAGCGACATTTTGGTGGAGCCCCAGCATTTT.

The chain links TRBV7-9 to TRBJ2-7; 7 positions agree with TRBD2. This CDR3 has 13 amino acids. J lost 5 bases, V lost 5 bases, and 6 bases had no gene match. Per the germline V gene, CDR1 is SEHNR and CDR2 is FQNEAQ (reference sequence). The CDR3 sequence is CASSGRAVDEQYF. CDR3 nucleotide sequence: TGTGCCAGCAGCGGGAGGGCCGTCGACGAGCAGTACTTC.

The chain links TRBV6-6 to TRBJ2-7; D assignment may be TRBD1 or TRBD2 (5 bases each). Germline-derived CDR1 and CDR2 are MNHNY and SVGAGI (reference sequence). CDR3 size: 14 residues. V lost 0 bases and J lost 4, with 10 bases in between. The chain's CDR3 is CASSYSSEGYEQYF. As DNA, the CDR3 is TGTGCCAGCAGTTACTCGAGCGAGGGGTACGAGCAGTACTTC.

The chain carries TRBV9 and TRBJ2-7; 11 positions match TRBD1. Germline V gene sequence: CDR1 SGDLS, CDR2 YYNGEE. The trim removed 3 bases at V and 2 bases at J, leaving 7 bases unmatched. CDR3 length: 16 residues. The DNA for the CDR3 is TGTGCCAGCAGCGCGGAGGGGACAGGGGGGCCCTACGAGCAGTACTTC. It is translated as CASSAEGTGGPYEQYF.

V gene TRBV5-6 combines with J gene TRBJ2-3; 8 positions match TRBD1. CDR3 length: 16 amino acids. Germline loops: CDR1 SGHDT, CDR2 YYEEEE. The V gene end was trimmed by 3 bases and the J gene end by 0 bases; junction bases not matched to a gene: 6. In DNA form, the CDR3 reads TGTGCCAGCAGCTACGGACAGGGTCTCAGCACAGATACGCAGTATTTT. Its protein product is CASSYGQGLSTDTQYF.

The chain joins TRBV7-6 to TRBJ2-3; the D gene is possibly TRBD2 (6 bases). The germline V and J ends were trimmed by 3 bases and 3 bases, with 19 bases remaining between them. Germline CDR1 and CDR2: SGHVS and FNYEAQ. This CDR3 is built from 17 residues. The CDR3 DNA sequence: TGTGCCAGCAGCTTTCGATTTAGGGGAGGTGAAACAGATACGCAGTATTTT. It is translated as CASSFRFRGGETDTQYF.

The V gene is TRBV9, the J gene TRBJ2-3; D gene unclear. With 4 bases removed from V and 1 base from J, the gap between germline ends came to 13 bases. Germline-derived CDR1 and CDR2 are SGDLS and YYNGEE. This CDR3 is 15 amino acids long. The CDR3 region is CASSSYSGGTDTQYF. CDR3 DNA: TGTGCCAGCAGCTCCTACTCAGGCGGCACAGATACGCAGTATTTT.

The V gene is TRBV7-8, the J gene TRBJ2-7, with D maybe TRBD2 (6 bases). Per germline, CDR1 SGHVS and CDR2 FQNEAQ. V was cut by 5 bases and J by 2 bases, with 16 bases left in between. CDR3 length equals 15 residues. In DNA, the CDR3 is TGTGCCAGCAGCCCAAGGGCTAGCGTAGCCTACGAGCAGTACTTC. Amino acids: CASSPRASVAYEQYF.

The chain combines TRBV2 with TRBJ2-3; TRBD2 aligns across 7 bases. The J segment lost 2 bases and the V segment lost 8 bases, leaving 10 bases of the junction unmatched. The CDR3 runs 15 residues. Germline loops: CDR1 SNHLY, CDR2 FYNNEI. The CDR3: CASDKGLRSTDTQYF. For the CDR3, the DNA is TGTGCCAGCGATAAGGGACTACGGTCCACAGATACGCAGTATTTT.

This clone is a singleton in its sample. The chain employs TRBV27 and TRBJ2-1; the match to TRBD2 covers 16 bases. J gave up 10 bases and V 5 bases, and 20 bases lay outside the gene matches. The CDR3 sequence is 20 residues long. In germline, CDR1 is MNHEY, CDR2 SMNVEV (reference sequence). The CDR3, as DNA: TGTGCCAGCAGTCCTACCCACCTAGGGGCTGGGACTAGCGGGAGGGCCGAGCAGTTCTTC. This translates into CASSPTHLGAGTSGRAEQFF.

The V and J genes are TRBV29-1 and TRBJ2-2; D is uncertain. V was pared by 7 bases and J by 5 bases, with 11 bases between. The CDR3 spans 12 residues. Germline V gene sequence: CDR1 SQVTM, CDR2 ANQGSEA. CDR3 region: CSAPIETGELFF. CDR3 nucleotides: TGCAGCGCCCCCATAGAAACCGGGGAGCTGTTTTTT.

The genes are TRBV7-3 and TRBJ2-1; possible D gene TRBD2, 6 bases. Germline assignment: CDR1 SGHTA and CDR2 FQGTGA. V dropped 3 bases and J dropped 2 bases, with 11 bases sitting between them. This CDR3 is built from 15 residues. The CDR3 DNA reads TGTGCCAGCAGCTTGGGGTGGGAGGCCTACAATGAGCAGTTCTTC. Translation gives CASSLGWEAYNEQFF.

The chain combines TRBV13 with TRBJ2-1, with D possibly matching TRBD2 (6 bases). V was clipped by 3 bases and J by 0 bases, with 12 bases between them. The CDR3 loop spans 16 amino acids. The germline V gene has CDR1 PRHDT and CDR2 FYEKMQ (reference sequence). CDR3 amino acids: CASSFLAEGSYNEQFF. CDR3 coding DNA: TGTGCCAGCAGCTTCTTAGCGGAGGGCTCCTACAATGAGCAGTTCTTC.

The rearrangement joins TRBV27 to TRBJ2-3; the match to TRBD2 covers 8 bases. V lost 4 bases, J lost 6 bases, and 6 bases stayed unmatched. CDR3 length: 14 residues. Per the germline V gene, CDR1 is MNHEY and CDR2 is SMNVEV (reference sequence). The CDR3 region has the DNA TGTGCCAGCAGTTCATCCTGGACTAGCGATACGCAGTATTTT. Its translation: CASSSSWTSDTQYF.

This clone was seen a handful of times. The V gene is TRBV27, the J gene TRBJ1-5; possibly TRBD1 for D (5 bases). The V gene lost 5 bases and the J gene lost 7 bases, with 12 bases spanning the gap. CDR3 length: 13 residues. CDR1 MNHEY and CDR2 SMNVEV come from the germline V gene (reference sequence). CDR3 loop: CASSPQGQQPQHF. Here the CDR3 DNA reads TGTGCCAGCAGTCCCCAGGGCCAACAGCCCCAGCATTTT.

The chain recombines TRBV28 with TRBJ1-1; no clear D gene. Trimming took off 3 bases at V and 6 bases at J, with 8 bases between the two ends. The CDR3 sequence is 12 residues long. From germline, CDR1 is MDHEN and CDR2 SYDVKM. The CDR3 DNA reads as TGTGCCAGCAGTTTGGGCCTCGCTGAAGCTTTCTTT. Translating gives CASSLGLAEAFF.